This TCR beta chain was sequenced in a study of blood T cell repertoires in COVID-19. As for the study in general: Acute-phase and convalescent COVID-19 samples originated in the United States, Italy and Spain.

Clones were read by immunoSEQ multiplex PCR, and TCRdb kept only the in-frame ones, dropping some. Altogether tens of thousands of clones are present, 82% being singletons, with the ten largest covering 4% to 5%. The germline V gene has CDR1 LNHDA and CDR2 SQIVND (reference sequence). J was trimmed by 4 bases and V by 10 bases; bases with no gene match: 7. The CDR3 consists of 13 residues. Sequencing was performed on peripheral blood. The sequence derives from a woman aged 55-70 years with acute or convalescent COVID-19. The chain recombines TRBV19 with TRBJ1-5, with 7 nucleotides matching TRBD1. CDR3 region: CATRQGRNQPQHF. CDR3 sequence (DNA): TGTGCCACCAGACAGGGTCGGAATCAGCCCCAGCATTTT.